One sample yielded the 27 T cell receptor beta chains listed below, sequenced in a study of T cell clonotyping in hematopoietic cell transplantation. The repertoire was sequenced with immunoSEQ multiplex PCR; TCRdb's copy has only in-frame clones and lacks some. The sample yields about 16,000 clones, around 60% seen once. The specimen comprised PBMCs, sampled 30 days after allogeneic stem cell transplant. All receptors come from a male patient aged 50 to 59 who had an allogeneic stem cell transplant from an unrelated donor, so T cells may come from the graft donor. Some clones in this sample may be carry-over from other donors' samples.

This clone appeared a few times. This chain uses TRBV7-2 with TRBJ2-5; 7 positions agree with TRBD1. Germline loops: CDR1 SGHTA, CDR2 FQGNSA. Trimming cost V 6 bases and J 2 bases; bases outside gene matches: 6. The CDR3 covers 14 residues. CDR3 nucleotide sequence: TGTGCCAGCAGTTCCGGACAGGTTCAAGAGACCCAGTACTTC. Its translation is CASSSGQVQETQYF.

CDR3 in DNA: TGTGCCTCCGGGCCTCAGGAGGAAAAACTGTTTTTT. This codes for CASGPQEEKLFF. The chain couples TRBV30 to TRBJ1-4, with D unresolved. V was clipped by 7 bases and J by 8 bases, with 14 bases between them. Germline CDR1 and CDR2: GTSNPN and SVGIG (reference sequence). The CDR3 is made up of 12 amino acids.

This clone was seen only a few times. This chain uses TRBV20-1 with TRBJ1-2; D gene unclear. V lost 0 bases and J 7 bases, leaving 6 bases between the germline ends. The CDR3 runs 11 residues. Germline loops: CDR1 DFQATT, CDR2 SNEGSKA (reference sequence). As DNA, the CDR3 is TGCAGTGCTAGAGATCCGGGTGGCTACACCTTC. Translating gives CSARDPGGYTF.

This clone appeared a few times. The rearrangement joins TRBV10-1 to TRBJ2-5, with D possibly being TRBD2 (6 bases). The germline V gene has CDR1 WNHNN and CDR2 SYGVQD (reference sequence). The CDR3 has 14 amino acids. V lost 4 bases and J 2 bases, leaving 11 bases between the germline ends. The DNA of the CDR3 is TGCGCCAGCAGTGGTACCGGGGGACAAGAGACCCAGTACTTC. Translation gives CASSGTGGQETQYF.

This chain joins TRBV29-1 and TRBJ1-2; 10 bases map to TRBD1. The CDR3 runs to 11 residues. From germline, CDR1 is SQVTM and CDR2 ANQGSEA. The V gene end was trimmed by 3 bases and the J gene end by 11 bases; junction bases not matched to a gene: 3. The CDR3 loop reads CSVDLGQGYTF. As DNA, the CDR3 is TGCAGCGTTGACCTGGGACAGGGGTACACCTTC.

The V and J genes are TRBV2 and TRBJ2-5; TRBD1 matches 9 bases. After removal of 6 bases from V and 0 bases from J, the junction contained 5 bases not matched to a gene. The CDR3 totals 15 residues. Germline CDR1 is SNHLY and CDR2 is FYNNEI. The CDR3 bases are TGTGCCAGCAGGGGGGACAGGGTAGACCAAGAGACCCAGTACTTC. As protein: CASRGDRVDQETQYF. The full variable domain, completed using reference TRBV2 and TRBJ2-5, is EPEVTQTPSHQVTQMGQEVILRCVPISNHLYFYWYRQILGQKVEFLVSFYNNEISEKSEIFDDQFSVERPDGSNFTLKIRSTKLEDSAMYFCASRGDRVDQETQYFGPGTRLLVL.

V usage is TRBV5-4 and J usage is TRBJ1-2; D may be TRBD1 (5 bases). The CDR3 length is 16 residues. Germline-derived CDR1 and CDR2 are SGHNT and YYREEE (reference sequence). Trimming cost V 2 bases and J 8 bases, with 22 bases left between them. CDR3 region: CASSLSKSRQGYGYTF. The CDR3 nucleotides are TGTGCCAGCAGCTTAAGTAAGAGTCGGCAGGGATACGGCTACACCTTC.

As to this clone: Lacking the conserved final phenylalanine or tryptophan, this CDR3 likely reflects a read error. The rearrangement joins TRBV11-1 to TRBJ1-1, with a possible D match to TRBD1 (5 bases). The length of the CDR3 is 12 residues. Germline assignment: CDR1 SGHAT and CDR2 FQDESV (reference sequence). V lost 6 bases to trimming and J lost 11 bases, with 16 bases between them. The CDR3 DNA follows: TGTGCCAGCAGTTCAAGGGGTAGTGCGGCTTTCTCT. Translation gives CASSSRGSAAFS.

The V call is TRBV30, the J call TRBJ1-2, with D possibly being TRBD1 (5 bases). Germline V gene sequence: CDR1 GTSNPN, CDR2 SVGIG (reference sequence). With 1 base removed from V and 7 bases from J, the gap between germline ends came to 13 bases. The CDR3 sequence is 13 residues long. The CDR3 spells CAWSGQGVSGYTF. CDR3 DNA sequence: TGTGCCTGGAGTGGCCAGGGAGTTTCTGGCTACACCTTC.

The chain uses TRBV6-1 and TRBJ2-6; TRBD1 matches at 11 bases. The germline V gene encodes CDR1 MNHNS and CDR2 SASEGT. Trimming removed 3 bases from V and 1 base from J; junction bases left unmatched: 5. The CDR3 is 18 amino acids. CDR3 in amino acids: CASSDRTGGTSGANVLTF. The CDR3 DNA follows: TGTGCCAGCAGTGACAGGACAGGGGGCACGTCTGGGGCCAACGTCCTGACTTTC.

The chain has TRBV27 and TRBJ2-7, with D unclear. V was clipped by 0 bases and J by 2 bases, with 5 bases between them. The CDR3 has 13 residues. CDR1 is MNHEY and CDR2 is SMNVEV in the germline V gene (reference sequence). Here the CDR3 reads CASSLSRAYEQYF. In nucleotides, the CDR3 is TGTGCCAGCAGTTTATCACGGGCCTACGAGCAGTACTTC.

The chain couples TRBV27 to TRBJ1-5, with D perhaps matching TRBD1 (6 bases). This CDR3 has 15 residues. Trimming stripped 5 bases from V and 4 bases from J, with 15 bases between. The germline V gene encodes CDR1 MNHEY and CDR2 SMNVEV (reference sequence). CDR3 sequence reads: CASSKRQDPNQPQHF. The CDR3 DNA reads TGTGCCAGCAGTAAGCGACAGGACCCTAATCAGCCCCAGCATTTT.

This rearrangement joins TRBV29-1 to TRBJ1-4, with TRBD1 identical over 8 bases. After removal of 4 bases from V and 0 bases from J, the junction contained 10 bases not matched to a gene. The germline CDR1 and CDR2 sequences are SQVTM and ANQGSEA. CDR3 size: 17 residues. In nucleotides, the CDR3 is TGCAGCGTTGCAGGGGGCAGGGGGGGTCCAACTAATGAAAAACTGTTTTTT. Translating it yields CSVAGGRGGPTNEKLFF.

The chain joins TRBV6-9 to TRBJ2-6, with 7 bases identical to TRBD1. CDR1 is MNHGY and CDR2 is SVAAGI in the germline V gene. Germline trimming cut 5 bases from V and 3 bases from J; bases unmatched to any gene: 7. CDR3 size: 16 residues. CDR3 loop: CASSAQTGSGANVLTF. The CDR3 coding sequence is TGTGCCAGCAGTGCCCAGACAGGGAGTGGGGCCAACGTCCTGACTTTC.

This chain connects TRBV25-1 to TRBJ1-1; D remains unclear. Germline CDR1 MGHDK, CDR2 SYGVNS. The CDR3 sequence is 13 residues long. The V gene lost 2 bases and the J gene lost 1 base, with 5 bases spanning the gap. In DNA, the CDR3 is TGTGCCAGCAGTGAACTTCCGAACACTGAAGCTTTCTTT. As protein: CASSELPNTEAFF.

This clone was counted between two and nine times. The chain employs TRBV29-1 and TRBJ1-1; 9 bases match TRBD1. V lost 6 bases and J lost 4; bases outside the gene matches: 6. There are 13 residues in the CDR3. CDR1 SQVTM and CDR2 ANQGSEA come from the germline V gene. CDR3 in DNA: TGCAGCGTGAAACAGGGGGCCGGCACTGAAGCTTTCTTT. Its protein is CSVKQGAGTEAFF.

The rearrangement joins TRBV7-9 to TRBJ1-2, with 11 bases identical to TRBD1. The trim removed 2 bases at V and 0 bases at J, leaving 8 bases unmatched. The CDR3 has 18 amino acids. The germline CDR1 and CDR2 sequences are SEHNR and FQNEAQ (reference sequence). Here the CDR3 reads CASSLTAGTGGANYGYTF. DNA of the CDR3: TGTGCCAGCAGCTTAACCGCCGGGACAGGGGGAGCTAACTATGGCTACACCTTC.

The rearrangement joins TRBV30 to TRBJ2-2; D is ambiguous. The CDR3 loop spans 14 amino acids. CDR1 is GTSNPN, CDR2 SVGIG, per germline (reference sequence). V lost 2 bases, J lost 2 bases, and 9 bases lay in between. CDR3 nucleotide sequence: TGTGCCTGGAGTCCCTGGCACAACACCGGGGAGCTGTTTTTT. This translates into CAWSPWHNTGELFF.

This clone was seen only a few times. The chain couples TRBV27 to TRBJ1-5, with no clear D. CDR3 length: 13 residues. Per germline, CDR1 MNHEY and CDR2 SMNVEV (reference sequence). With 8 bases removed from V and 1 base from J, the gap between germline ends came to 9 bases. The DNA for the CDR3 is TGTGCCAGCTCCGGAACAAGCAATCAGCCCCAGCATTTT. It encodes CASSGTSNQPQHF.

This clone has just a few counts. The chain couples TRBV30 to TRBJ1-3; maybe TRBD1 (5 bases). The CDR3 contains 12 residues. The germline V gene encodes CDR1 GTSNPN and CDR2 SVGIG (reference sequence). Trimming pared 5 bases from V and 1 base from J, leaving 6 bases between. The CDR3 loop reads CAWGTSGNTIYF. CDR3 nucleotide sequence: TGTGCCTGGGGGACTTCTGGAAACACCATATATTTT.

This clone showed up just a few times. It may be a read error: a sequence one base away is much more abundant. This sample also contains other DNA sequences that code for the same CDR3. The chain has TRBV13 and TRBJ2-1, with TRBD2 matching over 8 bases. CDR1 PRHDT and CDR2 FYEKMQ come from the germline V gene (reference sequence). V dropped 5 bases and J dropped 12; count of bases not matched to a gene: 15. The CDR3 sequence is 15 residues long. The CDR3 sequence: CASSDLAGMLGRQFF. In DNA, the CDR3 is TGTGCCAGCAGCGACCTAGCGGGTATGCTTGGTCGGCAGTTCTTC.

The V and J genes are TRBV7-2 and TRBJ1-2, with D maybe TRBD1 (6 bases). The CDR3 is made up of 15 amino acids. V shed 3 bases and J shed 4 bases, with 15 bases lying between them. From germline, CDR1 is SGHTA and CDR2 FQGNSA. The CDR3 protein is CASSLGRDTSYGYTF. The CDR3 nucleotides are TGTGCCAGCAGCTTGGGCCGGGACACTTCCTATGGCTACACCTTC.

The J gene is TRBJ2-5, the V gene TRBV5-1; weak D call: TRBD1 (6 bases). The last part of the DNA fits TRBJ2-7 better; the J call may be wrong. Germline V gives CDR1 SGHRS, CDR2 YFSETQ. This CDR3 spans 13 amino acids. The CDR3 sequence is CASSPPDSYEQYF. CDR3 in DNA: TGCGCCAGCAGCCCCCCGGACAGCTACGAGCAGTACTTC.

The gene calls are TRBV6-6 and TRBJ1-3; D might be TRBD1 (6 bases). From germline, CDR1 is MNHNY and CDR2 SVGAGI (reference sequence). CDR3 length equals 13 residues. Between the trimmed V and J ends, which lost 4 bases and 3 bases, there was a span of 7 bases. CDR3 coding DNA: TGTGCCAGCAGTTTGACAGGTGGAAACACCATATATTTT. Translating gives CASSLTGGNTIYF.

DNA for the CDR3: TGTGCCAGCAGTGAAGTAGCGTTATCTGGAAACACCATATATTTT. Translating gives CASSEVALSGNTIYF. The chain employs TRBV2 and TRBJ1-3; no definite D call. The germline gives CDR1 SNHLY, CDR2 FYNNEI. This CDR3 contains 15 residues. V shed 1 base and J shed 1 base, with 8 bases lying between them.

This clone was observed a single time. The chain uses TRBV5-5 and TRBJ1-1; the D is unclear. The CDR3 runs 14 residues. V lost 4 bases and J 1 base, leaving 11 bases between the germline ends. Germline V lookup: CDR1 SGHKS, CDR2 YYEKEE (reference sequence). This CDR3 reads CASSSTATNTEAFF. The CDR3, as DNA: TGTGCCAGCAGCAGTACAGCCACGAACACTGAAGCTTTCTTT.

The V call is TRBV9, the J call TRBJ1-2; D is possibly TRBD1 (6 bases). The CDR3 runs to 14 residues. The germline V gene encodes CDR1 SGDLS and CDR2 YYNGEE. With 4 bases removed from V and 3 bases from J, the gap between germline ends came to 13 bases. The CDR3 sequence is CASSPHYRDYGYTF. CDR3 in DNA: TGTGCCAGCAGCCCCCACTACAGGGACTATGGCTACACCTTC. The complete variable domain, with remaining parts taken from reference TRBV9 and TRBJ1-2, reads DSGVTQTPKHLITATGQRVTLRCSPRSGDLSVYWYQQSLDQGLQFLIQYYNGEERAKGNILERFSAQQFPDLHSELNLSSLELGDSALYFCASSPHYRDYGYTFGSGTRLTVV.